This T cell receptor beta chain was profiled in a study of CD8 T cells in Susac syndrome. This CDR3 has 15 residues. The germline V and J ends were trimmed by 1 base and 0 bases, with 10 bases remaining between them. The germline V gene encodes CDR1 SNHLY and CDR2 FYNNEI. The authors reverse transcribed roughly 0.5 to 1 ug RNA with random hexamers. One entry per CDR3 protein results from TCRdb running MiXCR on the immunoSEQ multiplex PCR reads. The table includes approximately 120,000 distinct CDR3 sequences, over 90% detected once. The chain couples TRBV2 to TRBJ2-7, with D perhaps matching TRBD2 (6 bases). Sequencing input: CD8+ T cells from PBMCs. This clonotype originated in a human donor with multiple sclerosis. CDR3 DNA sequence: TGTGCCAGCAGTGAAGGGGCGGGATCCTCCTACGAGCAGTACTTC. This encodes CASSEGAGSSYEQYF.